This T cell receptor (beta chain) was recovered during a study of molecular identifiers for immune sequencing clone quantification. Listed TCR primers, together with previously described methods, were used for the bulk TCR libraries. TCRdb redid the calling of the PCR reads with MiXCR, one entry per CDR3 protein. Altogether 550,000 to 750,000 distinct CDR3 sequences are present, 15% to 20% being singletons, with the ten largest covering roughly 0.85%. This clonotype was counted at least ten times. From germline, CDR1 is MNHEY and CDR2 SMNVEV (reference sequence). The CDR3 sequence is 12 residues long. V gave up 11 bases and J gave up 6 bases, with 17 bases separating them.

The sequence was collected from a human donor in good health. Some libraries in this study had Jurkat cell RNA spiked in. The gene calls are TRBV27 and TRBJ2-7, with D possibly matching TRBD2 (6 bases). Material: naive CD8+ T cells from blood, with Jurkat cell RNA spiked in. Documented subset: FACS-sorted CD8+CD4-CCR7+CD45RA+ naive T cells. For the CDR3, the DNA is TGTGCCGCAGGGACGGGAGTGGTCGAGCAGTACTTC. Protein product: CAAGTGVVEQYF.